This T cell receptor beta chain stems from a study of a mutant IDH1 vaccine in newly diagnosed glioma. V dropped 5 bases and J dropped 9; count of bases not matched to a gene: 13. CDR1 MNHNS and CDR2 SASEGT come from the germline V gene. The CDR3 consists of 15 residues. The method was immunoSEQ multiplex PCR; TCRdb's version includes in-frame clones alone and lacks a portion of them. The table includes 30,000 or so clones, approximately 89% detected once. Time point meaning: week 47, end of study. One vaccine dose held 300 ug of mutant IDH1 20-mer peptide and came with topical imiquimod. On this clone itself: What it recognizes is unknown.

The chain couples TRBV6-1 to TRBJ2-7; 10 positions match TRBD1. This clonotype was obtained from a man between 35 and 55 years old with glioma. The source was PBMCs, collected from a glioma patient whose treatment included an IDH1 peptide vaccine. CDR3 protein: CASSRDRGLPSAQYV. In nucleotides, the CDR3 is TGTGCCAGCAGTCGGGACAGGGGACTTCCTAGTGCGCAGTACGTC.